What follows is one T cell receptor (beta chain) and its context. Its antigen is not known. This CDR3 is built from 15 residues. V gave up 5 bases and J gave up 7 bases; unmatched junction bases: 13. The germline V gene has CDR1 ENHRY and CDR2 SYGVKD. The data were obtained in a study of vaccination effects on CD4 cells after COVID-19. Prior to sequencing, the ViraFEST assay stimulated PBMC with viral peptide pools, which expanded the antigen-specific CD4+ T cells. Cells that had been cultured for 10 days were the source of isolated CD4+ T cells. None of the vaccinated had previously contracted SARS-CoV-2, and their nucleocapsid antibodies tested negative. It was on days 3 and 7 that half the medium was replaced with IL-2 medium. TCRdb's table, derived via immunoSEQ multiplex PCR, lists solely in-frame clones and lacks some. The table has 50,000 to 75,000 clones, roughly four fifths seen once; the top ten hold about 2.5%.

This specimen consisted of CD4+ T cells from PBMCs cultured with HCoV-229E spike peptides, obtained before COVID-19 vaccination. The V gene is TRBV10-3, the J gene TRBJ1-2, with 7 positions matching TRBD1. The TCR was taken from a human donor who received a COVID-19 vaccine. The CDR3 DNA reads TGTGCCATCAGTTCCCAGGACAGGATCGGTAGTGGCTACACCTTC. This sequence encodes CAISSQDRIGSGYTF.